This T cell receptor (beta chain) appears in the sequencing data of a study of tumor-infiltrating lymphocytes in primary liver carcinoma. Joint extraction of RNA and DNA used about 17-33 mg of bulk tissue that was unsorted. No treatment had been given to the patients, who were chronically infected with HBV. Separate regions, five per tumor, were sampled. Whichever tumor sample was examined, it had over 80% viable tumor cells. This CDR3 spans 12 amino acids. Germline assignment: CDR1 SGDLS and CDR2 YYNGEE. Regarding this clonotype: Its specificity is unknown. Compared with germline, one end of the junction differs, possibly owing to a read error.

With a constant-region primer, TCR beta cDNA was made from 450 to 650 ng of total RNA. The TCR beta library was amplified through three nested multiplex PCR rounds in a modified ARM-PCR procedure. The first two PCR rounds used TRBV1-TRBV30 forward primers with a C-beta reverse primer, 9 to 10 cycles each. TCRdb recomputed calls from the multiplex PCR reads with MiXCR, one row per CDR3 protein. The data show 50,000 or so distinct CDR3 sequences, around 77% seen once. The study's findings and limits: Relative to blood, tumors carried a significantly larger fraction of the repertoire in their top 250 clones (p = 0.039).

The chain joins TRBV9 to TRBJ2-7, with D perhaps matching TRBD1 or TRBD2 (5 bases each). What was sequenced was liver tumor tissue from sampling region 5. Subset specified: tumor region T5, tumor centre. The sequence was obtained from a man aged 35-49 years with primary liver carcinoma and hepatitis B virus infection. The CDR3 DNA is TGTACCAGCAACAATCGGGACCGTGAGCAGTACTTC. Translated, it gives CTSNNRDREQYF.